A selection of T cell receptor beta chains follows, all from one sample in a study of blood T cell repertoires in COVID-19. The method was immunoSEQ multiplex PCR; TCRdb's version includes in-frame clones alone and lacks a portion of them. The data show some 93,000 clones, 86% seen once. Source material: peripheral blood. The receptors were sampled from a man aged 50 or older with acute or convalescent COVID-19. The CDR3 runs from the conserved cysteine through the conserved F or W. D genes are given only for firm matches. The size field is filled for only some rows; it gives once, few, many or a size class.

d_gene: -; v_gene: TRBV29-1; abundance: -; j_gene: TRBJ1-1; CDR3aa: CSVILISGAVEAFF; CDR3nt: TGCAGCGTGATCCTTATTTCAGGGGCTGTTGAAGCTTTCTTT
d_gene: -; v_gene: TRBV5-1; abundance: few; j_gene: TRBJ2-7; CDR3aa: CASSLGDTSGPEQYF; CDR3nt: TGCGCCAGCAGCTTGGGGGACACCTCCGGCCCCGAGCAGTACTTC
d_gene: -; v_gene: TRBV25-1; abundance: -; j_gene: TRBJ2-1; CDR3aa: CASSATGAVQFF; CDR3nt: TGTGCCAGCAGTGCGACGGGAGCGGTGCAGTTCTTC
d_gene: TRBD1; v_gene: TRBV18; abundance: -; j_gene: TRBJ2-4; CDR3aa: CASSPESTGIAKNIQYF; CDR3nt: TGTGCCAGCTCACCCGAATCGACAGGGATAGCCAAAAACATTCAGTACTTC
d_gene: -; v_gene: TRBV4-1; abundance: -; j_gene: TRBJ2-7; CDR3aa: CASSQGQRLYEQYF; CDR3nt: TGCGCCAGCAGCCAAGGACAGAGGCTCTACGAGCAGTACTTC
d_gene: -; v_gene: TRBV19; abundance: -; j_gene: TRBJ2-1; CDR3aa: CATKDSGRRGEQFF; CDR3nt: TGTGCCACCAAGGACAGTGGCCGAAGGGGTGAGCAGTTCTTC
d_gene: -; v_gene: TRBV2; abundance: -; j_gene: TRBJ1-2; CDR3aa: CAGSQGYGYTF; CDR3nt: TGTGCCGGATCACAGGGCTATGGCTACACCTTC
d_gene: TRBD2; v_gene: TRBV5-1; abundance: -; j_gene: TRBJ2-1; CDR3aa: CASSGLSSGNNEQFF; CDR3nt: TGCGCCAGCAGCGGGTTGTCTAGCGGAAACAATGAGCAGTTCTTC
d_gene: TRBD1; v_gene: TRBV6-1; abundance: -; j_gene: TRBJ1-4; CDR3aa: CASSELDRGRRKLFF; CDR3nt: TGTGCCAGCAGTGAACTGGACAGGGGGCGGCGAAAACTGTTTTTT
d_gene: -; v_gene: TRBV5-5; abundance: once; j_gene: TRBJ2-3; CDR3aa: CASSLDPGGLAQYF; CDR3nt: TGTGCCAGCAGCCTGGACCCTGGAGGTCTGGCGCAGTATTTT
d_gene: TRBD1; v_gene: TRBV30; abundance: -; j_gene: TRBJ1-2; CDR3aa: CAWNGQGFGANYGYTF; CDR3nt: TGTGCCTGGAACGGACAGGGGTTTGGTGCAAACTATGGCTACACCTTC
d_gene: -; v_gene: TRBV24-1; abundance: -; j_gene: TRBJ2-5; CDR3aa: CATRGGGETQYF; CDR3nt: TGTGCCACCAGGGGGGGTGGAGAGACCCAGTACTTC
d_gene: TRBD1; v_gene: TRBV12-5; abundance: few; j_gene: TRBJ1-1; CDR3aa: CASSYYSGDRVSTEAFF; CDR3nt: TGTGCTAGCTCCTACTACTCCGGGGACAGGGTTTCGACTGAAGCTTTCTTT
d_gene: TRBD1; v_gene: TRBV3-1/TRBV3-2; abundance: once; j_gene: TRBJ2-7; CDR3aa: CASSHIRDRTYEQYF; CDR3nt: TGTGCCAGCAGCCACATCCGGGACAGGACCTACGAGCAGTACTTC
d_gene: TRBD2; v_gene: TRBV7-9; abundance: once; j_gene: TRBJ2-1; CDR3aa: CASSQGGSPYNEQFF; CDR3nt: TGTGCCAGCAGCCAGGGAGGGAGTCCCTACAATGAGCAGTTCTTC
d_gene: -; v_gene: TRBV7-8; abundance: -; j_gene: TRBJ1-3; CDR3aa: CASSSRSGGILDTIYF; CDR3nt: TGTGCCAGCAGCTCGAGATCCGGGGGGATTCTGGACACCATATATTTT
d_gene: TRBD1; v_gene: TRBV28; abundance: once; j_gene: TRBJ1-2; CDR3aa: CASSPTGQARGYTF; CDR3nt: TGTGCCAGCAGTCCCACAGGACAGGCGAGGGGCTACACCTTC
d_gene: TRBD2; v_gene: TRBV9; abundance: -; j_gene: TRBJ2-1; CDR3aa: CASSVGRAGAVNEQFF; CDR3nt: TGTGCCAGCAGCGTAGGGCGGGCGGGAGCCGTCAATGAGCAGTTCTTC
d_gene: TRBD1; v_gene: TRBV10-1; abundance: -; j_gene: TRBJ1-1; CDR3aa: CARLQGEAFF; CDR3nt: TGCGCCCGCTTACAGGGGGAGGCTTTCTTT
d_gene: -; v_gene: TRBV10-3; abundance: few; j_gene: TRBJ1-1; CDR3aa: CAISESWANTEAFF; CDR3nt: TGTGCCATCAGTGAGTCGTGGGCGAACACTGAAGCTTTCTTT
d_gene: -; v_gene: TRBV2; abundance: -; j_gene: TRBJ1-5; CDR3aa: CASSSLGGEDMSSNQPQHF; CDR3nt: TGTGCCAGCAGCTCGCTGGGAGGTGAGGATATGTCCAGCAATCAGCCCCAGCATTTT
d_gene: -; v_gene: TRBV24-1; abundance: -; j_gene: TRBJ2-3; CDR3aa: CATSEGRRKRDTQYF; CDR3nt: TGTGCCACCAGTGAAGGGAGGCGGAAACGGGATACGCAGTATTTT
d_gene: TRBD1; v_gene: TRBV2; abundance: -; j_gene: TRBJ2-5; CDR3aa: CASSVRQGARETQYF; CDR3nt: TGTGCCAGCAGTGTCCGACAGGGGGCAAGAGAGACCCAGTACTTC
d_gene: TRBD2; v_gene: TRBV19; abundance: -; j_gene: TRBJ2-5; CDR3aa: CASSSGSWETQYF; CDR3nt: TGTGCCAGTAGTAGCGGGAGCTGGGAGACCCAGTACTTC
d_gene: -; v_gene: TRBV29-1; abundance: -; j_gene: TRBJ1-1; CDR3aa: CSVGRGDTEAFF; CDR3nt: TGCAGCGTTGGTCGGGGGGACACTGAAGCTTTCTTT
d_gene: -; v_gene: TRBV7-8; abundance: -; j_gene: TRBJ2-7; CDR3aa: CASSPRTNIYEQYF; CDR3nt: TGTGCCAGCAGCCCGAGGACTAATATTTACGAGCAGTACTTC
d_gene: TRBD1; v_gene: TRBV11-3; abundance: -; j_gene: TRBJ1-1; CDR3aa: CASSFRGQGAVEAFF; CDR3nt: TGTGCCAGCAGCTTCAGAGGACAGGGGGCTGTTGAAGCTTTCTTT
d_gene: TRBD1; v_gene: TRBV5-6; abundance: -; j_gene: TRBJ1-6; CDR3aa: CASSSGQAYNSPLHF; CDR3nt: TGTGCCAGCAGCTCTGGACAGGCGTATAATTCACCCCTCCACTTT
d_gene: -; v_gene: TRBV10-3; abundance: -; j_gene: TRBJ1-1; CDR3aa: CAIKAEGETEAFF; CDR3nt: TGTGCCATCAAGGCGGAGGGAGAAACTGAAGCTTTCTTT
d_gene: TRBD1; v_gene: TRBV30; abundance: -; j_gene: TRBJ1-2; CDR3aa: CAWQDLGQGGYGYTF; CDR3nt: TGTGCCTGGCAAGACCTTGGACAGGGAGGGTATGGCTACACCTTC
d_gene: -; v_gene: TRBV5-1; abundance: -; j_gene: TRBJ1-2; CDR3aa: CASSSAQGANYGYTF; CDR3nt: TGCGCCAGCAGCTCTGCACAGGGAGCTAACTATGGCTACACCTTC
d_gene: TRBD2; v_gene: TRBV13; abundance: -; j_gene: TRBJ2-2; CDR3aa: CASSPSGEGGTGELFF; CDR3nt: TGTGCCAGCAGCCCGTCGGGGGAGGGCGGTACCGGGGAGCTGTTTTTT
d_gene: -; v_gene: TRBV20-1; abundance: -; j_gene: TRBJ1-1; CDR3aa: CSASRGAEAFF; CDR3nt: TGCAGTGCTAGCAGGGGAGCTGAAGCTTTCTTT
d_gene: TRBD1; v_gene: TRBV5-1; abundance: -; j_gene: TRBJ1-6; CDR3aa: CASSLRGQGDNSPLHF; CDR3nt: TGCGCCAGCAGCTTGCGGGGACAGGGTGATAATTCACCCCTCCACTTT
d_gene: TRBD2; v_gene: TRBV7-3; abundance: -; j_gene: TRBJ2-1; CDR3aa: CASSVFTSAFKGNEQFF; CDR3nt: TGTGCCAGCAGCGTATTCACTAGCGCCTTTAAGGGGAATGAGCAGTTCTTC
d_gene: TRBD2; v_gene: TRBV14; abundance: once; j_gene: TRBJ2-3; CDR3aa: CASSALAGVSFLDTQYF; CDR3nt: TGTGCCAGCAGCGCTTTAGCGGGAGTTTCGTTTTTGGATACGCAGTATTTT
d_gene: TRBD1; v_gene: TRBV2; abundance: -; j_gene: TRBJ1-2; CDR3aa: CASPGTGTSYGGGYTF; CDR3nt: TGTGCCAGCCCCGGGACAGGGACATCTTACGGTGGCGGCTACACCTTC
d_gene: -; v_gene: TRBV3-1/TRBV3-2; abundance: -; j_gene: TRBJ1-2; CDR3aa: CASSLQMGGDYGYTF; CDR3nt: TGTGCCAGCAGCCTTCAAATGGGAGGAGACTATGGCTACACCTTC
d_gene: -; v_gene: TRBV11-2; abundance: -; j_gene: TRBJ2-1; CDR3aa: CASSLQGIGYNEQFF; CDR3nt: TGTGCCAGCAGCTTACAGGGAATAGGGTACAATGAGCAGTTCTTC
d_gene: -; v_gene: TRBV5-1; abundance: -; j_gene: TRBJ1-2; CDR3aa: CASSLVPSRGDGYTF; CDR3nt: TGCGCCAGCAGCTTGGTTCCCTCTCGCGGGGATGGCTACACCTTC
d_gene: -; v_gene: TRBV21-1; abundance: -; j_gene: TRBJ1-5; CDR3aa: CASSKGRTRNQPQHF; CDR3nt: TGTGCCAGCAGCAAAGGGCGCACTAGAAATCAGCCCCAGCATTTT
d_gene: TRBD2; v_gene: TRBV7-7; abundance: -; j_gene: TRBJ2-1; CDR3aa: CASSPSLAGGAHEQFF; CDR3nt: TGTGCTAGCAGCCCCTCACTAGCGGGAGGTGCCCATGAGCAGTTCTTC
d_gene: TRBD1; v_gene: TRBV19; abundance: -; j_gene: TRBJ1-2; CDR3aa: CASSPRQGDGYTF; CDR3nt: TGTGCCAGTAGTCCTCGACAGGGGGATGGCTACACCTTC
d_gene: TRBD2; v_gene: TRBV13; abundance: -; j_gene: TRBJ2-3; CDR3aa: CASSPRTSGLVTQYF; CDR3nt: TGTGCCAGCAGTCCTCGGACTAGCGGGTTAGTAACGCAGTATTTT